One sample yielded the 30 T cell receptor beta chains listed below, sequenced in a study of shared clonotypes between healthy human individuals. Generated by immunoSEQ multiplex PCR, the TCRdb table keeps only in-frame clones and is missing some. The sample yields roughly 640,000 clones, around 74% seen once. The sample was memory CD4+ T cells sorted from blood. This sample's subset: CD45RA-negative fraction. The receptors were sampled from a woman under 40 in good health.

The chain couples TRBV19 to TRBJ1-2, with no clear D. Trimming pared 6 bases from V and 8 bases from J, leaving 19 bases between. Germline V gives CDR1 LNHDA, CDR2 SQIVND (reference sequence). The CDR3 sequence is 14 residues long. This CDR3 reads CASRNAQGRWGYTF. The CDR3 bases are TGTGCCAGTAGGAACGCGCAAGGGAGATGGGGCTACACCTTC.

This clone was seen a single time. The V and J genes are TRBV19 and TRBJ2-2; 13 bases fit TRBD2. This CDR3 comprises 17 residues. Germline V CDR1 and CDR2: LNHDA, SQIVND (reference sequence). Trimming at V came to 7 bases and at J to 3 bases, leaving 8 bases not matched to a gene. CDR3 DNA: TGTGCCAGTACCCGGACTAGCGGGAGCTCTGACACCGGGGAGCTGTTTTTT. Protein sequence: CASTRTSGSSDTGELFF. Complete variable domain (other parts from reference TRBV19 and TRBJ2-2): DGGITQSPKYLFRKEGQNVTLSCEQNLNHDAMYWYRQDPGQGLRLIYYSQIVNDFQKGDIAEGYSVSREKKESFPLTVTSAQKNPTAFYLCASTRTSGSSDTGELFFGEGSRLTVL.

The chain recombines TRBV5-6 with TRBJ1-2, with 11 bases lining up with TRBD1. Germline CDR1 reads SGHDT; CDR2 reads YYEEEE. The length of the CDR3 is 12 residues. V lost 3 bases and J lost 8; bases outside the gene matches: 0. The CDR3 sequence: CASSWTGGGYTF. The DNA of the CDR3 is TGTGCCAGCAGCTGGACAGGGGGCGGCTACACCTTC.

The CDR3 sequence: CASSLEGQAFYGYTF. CDR3 DNA sequence: TGCGCCAGCAGCTTGGAGGGACAGGCCTTCTATGGCTACACCTTC. The chain is built from TRBV5-1 and TRBJ1-2; 8 nucleotides line up with TRBD1. Unmatched junction bases numbered 5, after V lost 0 bases and J lost 4 bases. In germline, CDR1 is SGHRS, CDR2 YFSETQ. The CDR3 totals 15 residues.

This chain uses TRBV27 with TRBJ1-1; no reliable D call. Trimming stripped 6 bases from V and 4 bases from J, with 12 bases between. The CDR3 sequence is 13 residues long. Germline CDR1 is MNHEY and CDR2 is SMNVEV (reference sequence). The CDR3 loop is CASSELGRTEAFF. The CDR3 DNA follows: TGTGCCAGCAGCGAACTAGGGCGCACTGAAGCTTTCTTT.

The rearrangement links TRBV5-8 to TRBJ1-2; D unclear. Trimming cost V 6 bases and J 0 bases, with 12 bases left between them. This CDR3 is built from 14 residues. Per germline, CDR1 SGHTS and CDR2 YDEGEE. The CDR3: CASTPLTANYGYTF. CDR3 coding DNA: TGTGCCAGCACCCCCTTGACTGCTAACTATGGCTACACCTTC.

As to this clone: A read error may account for a junction end that differs from germline. The chain joins TRBV7-2 to TRBJ2-3, with 10 bases matching TRBD2. Germline CDR1 SGHTA, CDR2 FQGNSA. This CDR3 has 16 amino acids. The CDR3 coding sequence is TGTGCCAGCAGCCAGGTGGCTAGCGGGAGCAAAGATACGCAGTATTTT. This translates into CASSQVASGSKDTQYF. Full variable domain (outside the CDR3, taken from reference TRBV7-2 and TRBJ2-3): GAGVSQSPSNKVTEKGKDVELRCDPISGHTALYWYRQSLGQGLEFLIYFQGNSAPDKSGLPSDRFSAERTGGSVSTLTIQRTQQEDSAVYLCASSQVASGSKDTQYFGPGTRLTVL.

V gene TRBV15 combines with J gene TRBJ2-1; either TRBD1 or TRBD2 may supply D (5 bases each). The germline V gene has CDR1 LNHNV and CDR2 YYDKDF (reference sequence). This CDR3 has 14 amino acids. Trimming took 3 bases from V and 6 from J, leaving 12 bases between them. This CDR3 reads CATSRGDGGNEQFF. The CDR3 DNA follows: TGTGCCACCAGCAGGGGGGATGGGGGCAATGAGCAGTTCTTC.

The genes are TRBV30 and TRBJ1-2, with D tentatively TRBD1 (5 bases). CDR3 length: 11 residues. The V gene lost 3 bases and the J gene lost 4 bases, with 6 bases spanning the gap. Per the germline V gene, CDR1 is GTSNPN and CDR2 is SVGIG (reference sequence). The CDR3 reads CAWRGTYGYTF. The CDR3 DNA reads TGTGCCTGGAGGGGGACCTATGGCTACACCTTC. Looking up the rest from reference TRBV30 and TRBJ1-2 gives the full variable domain: SQTIHQWPATLVQPVGSPLSLECTVEGTSNPNLYWYRQAAGRGLQLLFYSVGIGQISSEVPQNLSASRPQDRQFILSSKKLLLSDSGFYLCAWRGTYGYTFGSGTRLTVV.

The J gene is TRBJ2-7, the V gene TRBV11-2, with a weak D call TRBD1 (5 bases). The CDR3 is made up of 16 amino acids. Germline V gives CDR1 SGHAT, CDR2 FQNNGV. V lost 6 bases to trimming and J lost 5 bases, with 23 bases between them. The CDR3 coding sequence is TGTGCCAGCAGACCGATAAGGGGCCCTGTCCCAAACGAGCAGTACTTC. This encodes CASRPIRGPVPNEQYF. Full variable domain (missing parts from reference TRBV11-2 and TRBJ2-7): EAGVAQSPRYKIIEKRQSVAFWCNPISGHATLYWYQQILGQGPKLLIQFQNNGVVDDSQLPKDRFSAERLKGVDSTLKIQPAKLEDSAVYLCASRPIRGPVPNEQYFGPGTRLTVT.

The V call is TRBV6-5, the J call TRBJ2-2; D possibly matches TRBD1 or TRBD2 (6 bases each). The V and J ends lost 6 bases and 4 bases respectively, with 15 bases between them. Germline CDR1 and CDR2: MNHEY and SVGAGI. This CDR3 spans 15 amino acids. CDR3 nucleotides: TGTGCCAGCAGAAAGGAGGGGGGCGGCACCGGGGAGCTGTTTTTT. This translates into CASRKEGGGTGELFF.

This clone came up a few times. The chain combines TRBV28 with TRBJ1-1; D is possibly TRBD1 (5 bases). The germline V gene has CDR1 MDHEN and CDR2 SYDVKM. Trimming removed 5 bases from V and 3 bases from J, with 16 bases in between. CDR3 length: 15 residues. The CDR3 reads CASSTGRWGHTEAFF. The CDR3 nucleotides are TGTGCCAGCAGTACGGGACGGTGGGGTCACACTGAAGCTTTCTTT.

CDR3 in DNA: TGTGCCAGCAGCTTAGCGGGGGACGGGGGAGAGCAGTACTTC. This gives the protein CASSLAGDGGEQYF. The chain has TRBV7-9 and TRBJ2-7, with D possibly matching TRBD2 (6 bases). Trimming cost V 0 bases and J 7 bases, with 13 bases left between them. Germline V CDR1 and CDR2: SEHNR, FQNEAQ (reference sequence). CDR3 length: 14 residues.

The rearrangement links TRBV6-4 to TRBJ1-5; 9 bases map to TRBD1. V shed 6 bases and J 1 base; nucleotides not matched to a gene: 4. Germline V gene data show CDR1 as MRHNA and CDR2 as SNTAGT. The CDR3 has 15 residues. CDR3 sequence (DNA): TGTGCCAGCAGCCCACAGGGGGCGAGCAATCAGCCCCAGCATTTT. Its translation is CASSPQGASNQPQHF.

This clone was counted between two and nine times. The chain couples TRBV11-2 to TRBJ2-7, with D tentatively TRBD2 (6 bases). Per the germline V gene, CDR1 is SGHAT and CDR2 is FQNNGV. V was cut by 1 base and J by 0 bases, with 10 bases left in between. This CDR3 comprises 15 residues. CDR3 bases: TGTGCCAGCAGCTTAGCCTACGGGAGCTCCTACGAGCAGTACTTC. Its protein product is CASSLAYGSSYEQYF.

This clone was counted a single time. The V gene is TRBV5-1, the J gene TRBJ2-5; TRBD1 matches at 7 bases. CDR3 length equals 14 residues. V lost 3 bases, J lost 1 base, and 3 bases stayed unmatched. Germline V gene lookup returns CDR1 SGHRS and CDR2 YFSETQ. The CDR3 DNA reads as TGCGCCAGCAGCTACAGGGACAGCCAAGAGACCCAGTACTTC. Its translation: CASSYRDSQETQYF.

This chain uses TRBV15 with TRBJ2-4, with a weak D call TRBD1 (5 bases). The CDR3 spans 16 residues. Trimming took off 2 bases at V and 3 bases at J, with 14 bases between the two ends. Per germline, CDR1 LNHNV and CDR2 YYDKDF (reference sequence). The CDR3 spells CATSRQRQGLKNIQYF. Here the CDR3 DNA reads TGTGCCACCAGCAGACAACGCCAGGGCCTCAAAAACATTCAGTACTTC.

This chain joins TRBV7-2 and TRBJ1-4, with 7 nucleotides matching TRBD1. This CDR3 has 15 amino acids. V dropped 1 base and J dropped 5; count of bases not matched to a gene: 4. CDR1 SGHTA and CDR2 FQGNSA come from the germline V gene. The CDR3 region is CASSLGDRENEKLFF. The CDR3, as DNA: TGTGCCAGCAGCTTAGGGGACAGAGAGAATGAAAAACTGTTTTTT.

V gene TRBV2 combines with J gene TRBJ2-2, with D unresolved. Germline values: CDR1 SNHLY, CDR2 FYNNEI. The V end lost 6 bases, the J end lost 11 bases, and 16 bases lay between the germline ends. CDR3 length: 13 amino acids. CDR3 sequence reads: CASRGILLGELFF. CDR3 sequence (DNA): TGTGCCAGCAGGGGGATCCTCCTGGGAGAGCTGTTTTTT.

The chain has TRBV30 and TRBJ2-7; D is unresolved. Germline V gene sequence: CDR1 GTSNPN, CDR2 SVGIG (reference sequence). CDR3 length: 15 residues. V lost 2 bases and J 3 bases, leaving 17 bases between the germline ends. The CDR3 DNA is TGTGCCTGGAGTCTTATCGGGTCGGAAGGCTACGAGCAGTACTTC. As protein: CAWSLIGSEGYEQYF.

The J gene is TRBJ1-2, the V gene TRBV6-1; the D is unclear. Germline loops: CDR1 MNHNS, CDR2 SASEGT. V was shortened by 10 bases and J by 2 bases, with 20 bases between the two germline ends. This CDR3 has 15 amino acids. The CDR3 coding sequence is TGTGCCACTAGGTCAGTTTGGGGTTTCAACTATGGCTACACCTTC. This codes for CATRSVWGFNYGYTF.

This clone was detected only a few times. DNA of the CDR3: TGTGCCAGCAGTAGCACTAGAGATACGCAGTATTTT. This translates into CASSSTRDTQYF. V gene TRBV6-6 combines with J gene TRBJ2-3; D might be TRBD2 (5 bases). Trimming pared 5 bases from V and 5 bases from J, leaving 8 bases between. The CDR3 consists of 12 residues. Germline CDR1 is MNHNY and CDR2 is SVGAGI (reference sequence).

The chain recombines TRBV7-8 with TRBJ2-7; TRBD1 is a possible D gene (5 bases). Germline V lookup: CDR1 SGHVS, CDR2 FQNEAQ. Trimming took off 4 bases at V and 1 base at J, with 11 bases between the two ends. The CDR3 loop spans 14 amino acids. CDR3 residues: CASSYRLRSYEQYF. The DNA for the CDR3 is TGTGCCAGCAGCTACAGGTTGAGATCCTACGAGCAGTACTTC.

This chain links TRBV19 with TRBJ2-3; D unclear. The V and J ends lost 3 bases and 0 bases respectively, with 10 bases between them. CDR3 length: 15 amino acids. CDR1 is LNHDA, CDR2 SQIVND, per germline (reference sequence). The CDR3 region is CASSIMVGSTDTQYF. DNA of the CDR3: TGTGCCAGTAGTATTATGGTGGGTAGCACAGATACGCAGTATTTT.

V is TRBV6-6 and J is TRBJ1-3, with 9 bases that match TRBD1. With 7 bases clipped from V and 4 bases from J, the junction kept 2 bases outside the gene matches. The CDR3 runs 13 residues. Germline V gene sequence: CDR1 MNHNY, CDR2 SVGAGI (reference sequence). The CDR3 protein is CASKTGGGNTIYF. CDR3 DNA sequence: TGTGCCAGCAAAACAGGGGGCGGAAACACCATATATTTT.

The J gene is TRBJ2-2, the V gene TRBV6-6; TRBD1 agrees at 7 bases. CDR3 length equals 15 residues. Germline trimming cut 7 bases from V and 9 bases from J; bases unmatched to any gene: 14. Germline V gene lookup returns CDR1 MNHNY and CDR2 SVGAGI (reference sequence). Here the CDR3 reads CASNIGQARTRELFF. The CDR3 coding sequence is TGTGCCAGCAATATAGGACAGGCGCGTACCCGGGAGCTGTTTTTT.

In this sample, this clone turned up many times. The DNA of the CDR3 is TGTGCCAGCTCACGCGATAGACAGGGATTGAACACTGAAGCTTTCTTT. This encodes CASSRDRQGLNTEAFF. The chain carries TRBV18 and TRBJ1-1; TRBD1 matches 7 bases. This CDR3 has 16 residues. Germline assignment: CDR1 KGHSH and CDR2 LQKENI. The junction had 8 bases not matched to a gene; V was cut back by 4 bases and J by 0 bases.

This chain links TRBV5-1 with TRBJ1-2; 8 nucleotides align to TRBD1. The CDR3 is made up of 16 amino acids. The V gene end was trimmed by 0 bases and the J gene end by 2 bases; junction bases not matched to a gene: 6. Per the germline V gene, CDR1 is SGHRS and CDR2 is YFSETQ. CDR3 nucleotides: TGCGCCAGCAGCTTGGCAGGGGGCGGCGGAAACTATGGCTACACCTTC. Amino acid sequence: CASSLAGGGGNYGYTF.

This chain joins TRBV28 and TRBJ1-1; D gene unclear. Germline V lookup: CDR1 MDHEN, CDR2 SYDVKM. V lost 4 bases and J 5 bases, leaving 14 bases between the germline ends. The CDR3 has 14 amino acids. CDR3 loop: CASSSFTWRTEAFF. CDR3 coding DNA: TGTGCCAGCAGTTCCTTTACGTGGAGGACTGAAGCTTTCTTT.

This clone was seen only once. This chain links TRBV5-4 with TRBJ2-6, with D perhaps matching TRBD1 (6 bases). Trimming took off 4 bases at V and 4 bases at J, with 18 bases between the two ends. The length of the CDR3 is 17 residues. Germline V gene data show CDR1 as SGHNT and CDR2 as YYREEE (reference sequence). The CDR3 DNA reads as TGTGCCAGCAGCCAGCAGCAGGGGATTTCAGGGGCCAACGTCCTGACTTTC. This encodes CASSQQQGISGANVLTF. The full variable domain, with the rest looked up from reference TRBV5-4 and TRBJ2-6, is ETGVTQSPTHLIKTRGQQVTLRCSSQSGHNTVSWYQQALGQGPQFIFQYYREEENGRGNFPPRFSGLQFPNYSSELNVNALELDDSALYLCASSQQQGISGANVLTFGAGSRLTVL.